This TCR beta chain was profiled in a study of T cell repertoires in cytomegalovirus infection. Study information: CMV infection plus the matching HLA type was flagged by public TCR beta signatures. Study results and caveats: What dominated the ex vivo response were HLA-C-restricted CMV-specific TCR beta clonotypes.

There are 13 residues in the CDR3. The V and J ends lost 0 bases and 10 bases respectively, with 11 bases between them. CDR1 is SGHVS, CDR2 FNYEAQ, per germline. TCRdb reprocessed the reads via MiXCR and lists one record per CDR3 protein. The sample carries about 85,000 distinct CDR3 sequences, 45% to 50% recorded once. Only a few counts were recorded for this clonotype. Antigen: not known. The origin of this receptor is a human donor in good health (CMV status not recorded). Some clones in this sample may be carry-over from other donors' samples. This chain uses TRBV7-6 with TRBJ2-3, with unresolved D. Sequencing was performed on CD8+ T cells from cultured PBMCs, taken from culture after CMV antigen stimulation. Written as DNA, the CDR3 is TGTGCCAGCAGCTTAGCGGGCCTAAGGGCGCAGTATTTT. Amino acids: CASSLAGLRAQYF.